These 10 T cell receptor beta chains came from one sample sequenced in a study of OX40 agonist ivuxolimab in advanced cancers. Profiled with immunoSEQ multiplex PCR; TCRdb holds only in-frame clones, not every one. The sample lists about 53,000 clones, 65% to 85% occurring once. The material was CD4+ or CD8+ T cells sorted from blood, obtained in a trial of the OX40 agonist ivuxolimab. All receptors come from an adult with an advanced solid tumor such as melanoma, head and neck, liver or kidney cancer.

In DNA form, the CDR3 reads TGTGCCAGCAGCTTCCGGGACAGGAACACTGAAGCTTTCTTT. Its translation is CASSFRDRNTEAFF. The chain uses TRBV7-2 and TRBJ1-1; 7 bases fit TRBD1. The CDR3 is made up of 14 amino acids. The J segment lost 1 base and the V segment lost 3 bases, leaving 2 bases of the junction unmatched. Germline CDR1 and CDR2: SGHTA and FQGNSA.

This chain links TRBV18 with TRBJ1-4; 7 nucleotides agree with TRBD1. CDR3 length: 16 amino acids. V dropped 4 bases and J dropped 0; count of bases not matched to a gene: 5. Germline-derived CDR1 and CDR2 are KGHSH and LQKENI. Written as DNA, the CDR3 is TGTGCCAGCTCACGCGGACAGGTTGCAACTAATGAAAAACTGTTTTTT. This translates into CASSRGQVATNEKLFF.

This clone was detected a few times. This chain links TRBV5-4 with TRBJ2-7, with 7 bases aligning to TRBD2. The V gene's germline CDR1 is SGHNT and CDR2 YYREEE (reference sequence). The length of the CDR3 is 14 residues. V lost 0 bases to trimming and J lost 6 bases; unmatched junction nucleotides: 6. CDR3 sequence: CASSLDLGLSEQYF. CDR3 DNA sequence: TGTGCCAGCAGCTTGGATCTGGGACTAAGCGAGCAGTACTTC.

This clone was seen only once. Its ends do not fully match the called genes, so a read error is possible. This chain joins TRBV7-3 and TRBJ2-5; 8 bases align to TRBD2. This CDR3 contains 14 residues. Germline CDR1 SGHTA, CDR2 FQGTGA. CDR3 sequence: CASSITSGQETQYF. The CDR3, as DNA: TGTGCCAGCAGCATAACTAGCGGACAAGAGACCCAGTACTTC.

J is TRBJ2-4 and V is TRBV9, with a tentative D call TRBD1 (5 bases). V gave up 4 bases and J gave up 1 base, with 9 bases separating them. The CDR3 totals 14 residues. The germline V gene encodes CDR1 SGDLS and CDR2 YYNGEE. Here the CDR3 reads CASSQQGAKNIQYF. The CDR3 nucleotides are TGTGCCAGCAGCCAGCAGGGCGCCAAAAACATTCAGTACTTC.

The CDR3 is CASSFNLEFSSTDTQYF. The CDR3 DNA sequence: TGTGCCAGCAGCTTCAACCTAGAATTCTCTAGCACAGATACGCAGTATTTT. V is TRBV13 and J is TRBJ2-3; D not resolved. Germline CDR1 PRHDT, CDR2 FYEKMQ (reference sequence). Trimming shortened V by 3 bases and J by 0 bases, and 16 bases separated the two germline ends. There are 17 residues in the CDR3.

This clone was counted a single time. The chain is built from TRBV29-1 and TRBJ2-7; D is possibly TRBD1 (6 bases). V was pared by 2 bases and J by 6 bases, with 17 bases between. CDR1 and CDR2 from the germline V gene are SQVTM and ANQGSEA. This CDR3 has 14 residues. CDR3 in amino acids: CSVETPSGRGEQYF. DNA of the CDR3: TGCAGCGTTGAAACCCCCAGCGGCAGGGGCGAGCAGTACTTC.

V and J are TRBV29-1 and TRBJ2-3, with a weak D call TRBD2 (6 bases). The germline V and J ends were trimmed by 6 bases and 7 bases, with 14 bases remaining between them. Looked up from germline, CDR1 is SQVTM and CDR2 is ANQGSEA. This CDR3 region has 12 residues. CDR3 coding DNA: TGCAGCGTGGGGGGTATAAAAAATACGCAGTATTTT. Translating gives CSVGGIKNTQYF.

This clone was picked up one time. The chain has TRBV7-2 and TRBJ1-2; TRBD1 matches 7 bases. Losses at the gene ends were 2 bases for V and 4 bases for J; bases not matched to a gene: 13. Germline V gene lookup returns CDR1 SGHTA and CDR2 FQGNSA. The CDR3 loop spans 17 amino acids. The DNA of the CDR3 is TGTGCCAGCAGCTTATCAGGGGGACTCTACTCTCCCTATGGCTACACCTTC. It yields the protein CASSLSGGLYSPYGYTF.

The genes are TRBV21-1 and TRBJ2-3; TRBD1, as called in the table, went unchecked against the DNA. TRBV21-1 is a documented pseudogene. The CDR3 length is 15 residues. The CDR3: CASSKTQGPGDTQYF. The CDR3 bases are TGTGCCAGCAGCAAAACGCAGGGGCCTGGGGATACGCAGTATTTT.